The present T cell receptor beta chain was sequenced within a study of blood T cell repertoires in COVID-19. CDR1 and CDR2 from the germline V gene are SGHRS and YFSETQ. The CDR3 has 13 amino acids. V was pared by 2 bases and J by 8 bases, with 13 bases between. Some clones are missing from TCRdb's copy, which holds only in-frame ones; the method was immunoSEQ multiplex PCR. The sample yields some 230,000 clones, around 82% seen once. The sequence came from a woman aged 25 to 45 who had recovered from COVID-19. The chain uses TRBV5-1 and TRBJ1-2; tentative D call: TRBD1 (5 bases). The specimen was peripheral blood. This CDR3 is CASSFQGGAGYTF. In DNA, the CDR3 is TGCGCCAGCAGCTTTCAGGGTGGTGCAGGCTACACCTTC.